This is a list of T cell receptor beta chains from one sample in a study of cytomegalovirus exposure and HLA in healthy donors. Sequenced by immunoSEQ multiplex PCR; TCRdb stores in-frame clones only, minus some. Of around 95,000 clones listed, approximately 74% were seen once; the top ten hold 1.8%. The sequenced sample was PBMCs. These receptors were collected from a male donor in good health and CMV-seronegative. Both conserved end residues are part of each CDR3. D genes are given only for firm matches. Rows give clone size only sometimes, using once, few, many, or a class for an expanded clone.

clone_size: once; j_call: TRBJ2-1; v_call: TRBV6-1; d_call: TRBD2; cdr3_nt: TGTGCCGGATGGACTAGCGGGAGTCCCTTGTATGAGCAGTTCTTC; cdr3_aa: CAGWTSGSPLYEQFF
clone_size: .; j_call: TRBJ2-5; v_call: TRBV5-6; d_call: TRBD2; cdr3_nt: TGTGCCAGCAGCTTGGTAGCGGGAGAGGGAGAGACCCAGTACTTC; cdr3_aa: CASSLVAGEGETQYF
clone_size: .; j_call: TRBJ1-5; v_call: TRBV7-8; d_call: .; cdr3_nt: TGTGCCAGCAGCTTAGCGGTTCGGGGACAGCCCCAGCATTTT; cdr3_aa: CASSLAVRGQPQHF
clone_size: .; j_call: TRBJ2-7; v_call: TRBV13; d_call: .; cdr3_nt: TGTGCCAGCAGCTTCGAGATGCGGGAGCAGTACTTC; cdr3_aa: CASSFEMREQYF
clone_size: medium-sized; j_call: TRBJ2-7; v_call: TRBV5-6; d_call: .; cdr3_nt: TGTGCCAGCAGCTTCCGCTCGCGCTCCTACGAGCAGTACTTC; cdr3_aa: CASSFRSRSYEQYF
clone_size: few; j_call: TRBJ2-2; v_call: TRBV7-6; d_call: TRBD2; cdr3_nt: TGTGCCACCACACCGAGAGCTAGCGGAACTACCGGGGAGCTGTTTTTT; cdr3_aa: CATTPRASGTTGELFF
clone_size: .; j_call: TRBJ1-3; v_call: TRBV6-1; d_call: .; cdr3_nt: TGTGCCAGCAGTGAAGCGCTTCCGGGGAGAAGCTCTGGAAACACCATATATTTT; cdr3_aa: CASSEALPGRSSGNTIYF
clone_size: .; j_call: TRBJ2-3; v_call: TRBV5-6; d_call: .; cdr3_nt: TGTGCCAGCAGCTTCCGACAGTCTGGGGATACGCAGTATTTT; cdr3_aa: CASSFRQSGDTQYF
clone_size: .; j_call: TRBJ1-1; v_call: TRBV6-1; d_call: TRBD1; cdr3_nt: TGTGCCAGCAGGGGAGGGACAGGGATGAACACTGAAGCTTTCTTT; cdr3_aa: CASRGGTGMNTEAFF
clone_size: .; j_call: TRBJ2-2; v_call: TRBV11-2; d_call: .; cdr3_nt: TGTGCCAGCAGCCCGCTAGCGCTAACGAACACCGGGGAGCTGTTTTTT; cdr3_aa: CASSPLALTNTGELFF
clone_size: .; j_call: TRBJ2-7; v_call: TRBV4-2; d_call: TRBD2; cdr3_nt: TGTGCCAGCAGCCCCGGAGGACTAGCGGGAGCCTACGAGCAGTACTTC; cdr3_aa: CASSPGGLAGAYEQYF
clone_size: .; j_call: TRBJ1-5; v_call: TRBV5-6; d_call: .; cdr3_nt: TGTGCCAGCAGCTTGGGACAGGTTAGATTCGCGGGTCAGCCCCAGCATTTT; cdr3_aa: CASSLGQVRFAGQPQHF
clone_size: .; j_call: TRBJ2-5; v_call: TRBV4-2; d_call: .; cdr3_nt: TGTGCCAGTTCCGGGGTGGGAACGGGGCAAGAGACCCAGTACTTC; cdr3_aa: CASSGVGTGQETQYF
clone_size: few; j_call: TRBJ1-2; v_call: TRBV19; d_call: .; cdr3_nt: TGTGCCAGTAACGACAGATTTTCTAACTATGGCTACACCTTC; cdr3_aa: CASNDRFSNYGYTF
clone_size: .; j_call: TRBJ2-7; v_call: TRBV5-6; d_call: TRBD1; cdr3_nt: TGTGCCAGCAGCTCCGGACAGGGAAGCTCCTACGAGCAGTACTTC; cdr3_aa: CASSSGQGSSYEQYF
clone_size: .; j_call: TRBJ2-7; v_call: TRBV11-2; d_call: TRBD2; cdr3_nt: TGTGCCAGCAGCTCCTACGCGGGGGGGTCCGAGCAGTACTTC; cdr3_aa: CASSSYAGGSEQYF
clone_size: .; j_call: TRBJ2-3; v_call: TRBV5-1; d_call: TRBD2; cdr3_nt: TGCGCCAGCAGCTTGGATCTAGCGGGAGGAATAACAGATACGCAGTATTTT; cdr3_aa: CASSLDLAGGITDTQYF
clone_size: .; j_call: TRBJ2-3; v_call: TRBV7-9; d_call: .; cdr3_nt: TGTGCCAGCAGCTTTAAGCGGAGCACAGATACGCAGTATTTT; cdr3_aa: CASSFKRSTDTQYF
clone_size: .; j_call: TRBJ1-2; v_call: TRBV9; d_call: .; cdr3_nt: TGTGCCAGCAGCGGGCTTCAGGGTAGGTCTCCTGTGGGCTACACCTTC; cdr3_aa: CASSGLQGRSPVGYTF
clone_size: .; j_call: TRBJ1-3; v_call: TRBV9; d_call: TRBD1; cdr3_nt: TGTGCCAGCAGCCTCCAGACAGGGAATGGAAACACCATATATTTT; cdr3_aa: CASSLQTGNGNTIYF
clone_size: few; j_call: TRBJ2-7; v_call: TRBV25-1; d_call: TRBD1; cdr3_nt: TGTGCCAGCAATAAGGGACAGGGGTCCGAGCAGTACTTC; cdr3_aa: CASNKGQGSEQYF
clone_size: .; j_call: TRBJ2-7; v_call: TRBV10-3; d_call: TRBD1; cdr3_nt: TGTGCCATCAGTGATCGGGGACAGGAGCAGTACTTC; cdr3_aa: CAISDRGQEQYF
clone_size: .; j_call: TRBJ2-7; v_call: TRBV7-8; d_call: .; cdr3_nt: TGTGCCAGCAGCCACACATACGAGCAGTACTTC; cdr3_aa: CASSHTYEQYF
clone_size: once; j_call: TRBJ2-5; v_call: TRBV6-1; d_call: .; cdr3_nt: TGTGCCAGCAGTGAAGCTGGCAGGTATGAGACCCAGTACTTC; cdr3_aa: CASSEAGRYETQYF
clone_size: .; j_call: TRBJ1-1; v_call: TRBV6-5; d_call: .; cdr3_nt: TGTGCCAGCAGTTACTCCAGGGCCGGGAACACTGAAGCTTTCTTT; cdr3_aa: CASSYSRAGNTEAFF
clone_size: few; j_call: TRBJ1-1; v_call: TRBV5-1; d_call: TRBD1; cdr3_nt: TGCGCCAGCAGCGGAGGGACAGGGCCTCAAAACACTGAAGCTTTCTTT; cdr3_aa: CASSGGTGPQNTEAFF
clone_size: few; j_call: TRBJ2-7; v_call: TRBV7-8; d_call: .; cdr3_nt: TGTGCCAGCAGCTTAGCGGGGCCCGATCACAACCCATACGAGCAGTACTTC; cdr3_aa: CASSLAGPDHNPYEQYF
clone_size: few; j_call: TRBJ2-3; v_call: TRBV19; d_call: .; cdr3_nt: TGTGCCAGTAGTCCAGGTTCTAGCACAGATACGCAGTATTTT; cdr3_aa: CASSPGSSTDTQYF
clone_size: .; j_call: TRBJ2-7; v_call: TRBV27; d_call: TRBD2; cdr3_nt: TGTGCCAGCAGTCCCCAAACGCAGGGGGCGAGACTAGCGGGAGGATATATCCCCTACGAGCAGTACTTC; cdr3_aa: CASSPQTQGARLAGGYIPYEQYF
clone_size: .; j_call: TRBJ2-7; v_call: TRBV18; d_call: TRBD2; cdr3_nt: TGTGCCAGCTCACCAAACAAGGTGGTGGGACTAGCCCCCTACGAGCAGTACTTC; cdr3_aa: CASSPNKVVGLAPYEQYF
clone_size: .; j_call: TRBJ2-3; v_call: TRBV28; d_call: .; cdr3_nt: TGTGCCAGCCAAGTAAACCGGGAGACCACAGATACGCAGTATTTT; cdr3_aa: CASQVNRETTDTQYF